This is a list of T cell receptor beta chains from one sample in a study of CD8 T cells in ankylosing spondylitis. One entry per CDR3 protein, called by TCRdb with MiXCR from the 5' RACE reads. The repertoire has approximately 200,000 distinct CDR3 sequences, 9.5% to 15% of them found once; the top ten carry more than 15%. Sequenced sample: blood, either unsorted or a sorted T cell fraction (not recorded which). The receptors stem from a male donor with ankylosing spondylitis or in good health (not recorded which). Each CDR3 is given with its conserved first and last residue. Each record gives: V gene, D gene, J gene, clone size, CDR3 protein, CDR3 DNA. The D gene is left open where the match is weak. Some rows have no size entry. The others give once, few or many, or a class for an expanded clone.

v_gene: TRBV29-1; d_gene: TRBD1; j_gene: TRBJ1-1; abundance: few; CDR3aa: CSVEARQGFSEAFF; CDR3nt: TGCAGCGTTGAAGCTCGACAGGGCTTCTCTGAAGCTTTCTTT
v_gene: TRBV12-3/TRBV12-4; d_gene: -; j_gene: TRBJ2-7; abundance: many; CDR3aa: CASRDEYEQYF; CDR3nt: TGTGCCAGCAGAGACGAATACGAGCAGTACTTC
v_gene: TRBV5-1; d_gene: TRBD1; j_gene: TRBJ2-3; abundance: -; CDR3aa: CASSPTGTGGQYTDTQYF; CDR3nt: TGCGCCAGCAGCCCCACCGGGACAGGGGGACAATACACAGATACGCAGTATTTT
v_gene: TRBV2; d_gene: TRBD2; j_gene: TRBJ2-7; abundance: -; CDR3aa: CAGGTSDYEQYF; CDR3nt: TGTGCCGGCGGGACTAGCGACTACGAGCAGTACTTC
v_gene: TRBV4-1; d_gene: TRBD1; j_gene: TRBJ2-7; abundance: few; CDR3aa: CASSLALTGSYEQYF; CDR3nt: TGCGCCAGCAGCCTTGCCCTGACAGGGTCGTACGAGCAGTACTTC
v_gene: TRBV20-1; d_gene: -; j_gene: TRBJ1-5; abundance: few; CDR3aa: CSARGQESQPQHF; CDR3nt: TGCAGTGCTAGAGGACAGGAGAGTCAGCCCCAGCATTTT
v_gene: TRBV11-2; d_gene: TRBD1; j_gene: TRBJ2-3; abundance: few; CDR3aa: CASSFNDPETGLYDTQYF; CDR3nt: TGTGCCAGCAGCTTTAACGATCCGGAGACAGGGTTATACGATACGCAGTATTTT
v_gene: TRBV12-3/TRBV12-4; d_gene: -; j_gene: TRBJ2-7; abundance: -; CDR3aa: CASTQGSSYEQYF; CDR3nt: TGTGCCAGCACCCAAGGCAGCTCCTACGAGCAGTACTTC
v_gene: TRBV12-3/TRBV12-4; d_gene: TRBD1; j_gene: TRBJ1-1; abundance: many; CDR3aa: CASSPLSGGAEAFF; CDR3nt: TGTGCCAGCAGTCCCCTGTCAGGGGGGGCAGAAGCTTTCTTT
v_gene: TRBV7-9; d_gene: TRBD1; j_gene: TRBJ2-7; abundance: few; CDR3aa: CASSWDSPGQAYEQYF; CDR3nt: TGTGCCAGCAGCTGGGACTCTCCGGGACAGGCCTACGAGCAGTACTTC
v_gene: TRBV4-2; d_gene: TRBD2; j_gene: TRBJ2-1; abundance: many; CDR3aa: CASSQGLAEGNEQFF; CDR3nt: TGTGCCAGCAGCCAAGGACTAGCGGAGGGCAATGAGCAGTTCTTC
v_gene: TRBV5-7; d_gene: TRBD1; j_gene: TRBJ1-5; abundance: many; CDR3aa: CASSHKDRFKYSNQPQHF; CDR3nt: TGTGCCAGCAGCCACAAGGACAGGTTCAAGTATAGCAATCAGCCCCAGCATTTT
v_gene: TRBV19; d_gene: TRBD2; j_gene: TRBJ2-1; abundance: -; CDR3aa: CASSPRGTNYNEQFF; CDR3nt: TGTGCCAGTAGTCCGCGGGGGACCAACTACAATGAGCAGTTCTTC
v_gene: TRBV5-1; d_gene: -; j_gene: TRBJ2-1; abundance: many; CDR3aa: CASRTENNEQFF; CDR3nt: TGCGCCAGCCGGACAGAAAACAATGAGCAGTTCTTC
v_gene: TRBV7-7; d_gene: -; j_gene: TRBJ2-1; abundance: -; CDR3aa: CASSLVWLAEQFF; CDR3nt: TGTGCCAGCAGCTTAGTATGGCTAGCTGAGCAGTTCTTC
v_gene: TRBV6-5; d_gene: -; j_gene: TRBJ1-1; abundance: -; CDR3aa: CASSYPSDGATAEAFF; CDR3nt: TGTGCCAGCAGTTACCCGTCGGATGGGGCGACTGCTGAAGCTTTCTTT
v_gene: TRBV27; d_gene: TRBD2; j_gene: TRBJ2-5; abundance: -; CDR3aa: CASSSGTSGKETQYF; CDR3nt: TGTGCCAGCAGTTCCGGGACTAGCGGGAAAGAGACCCAGTACTTC
v_gene: TRBV11-2; d_gene: -; j_gene: TRBJ2-7; abundance: -; CDR3aa: CASSGSTAYEQYF; CDR3nt: TGTGCCAGCAGCGGAAGCACAGCGTACGAGCAGTACTTC
v_gene: TRBV3-1; d_gene: -; j_gene: TRBJ2-5; abundance: -; CDR3aa: CASSQDLGGLGETQYF; CDR3nt: TGTGCCAGCAGCCAAGATCTAGGGGGACTCGGTGAGACCCAGTACTTC
v_gene: TRBV6-1; d_gene: -; j_gene: TRBJ2-4; abundance: -; CDR3aa: CASSERFVWNIQYF; CDR3nt: TGTGCCAGCAGCGAACGGTTTGTATGGAACATTCAGTACTTC
v_gene: TRBV12-3/TRBV12-4; d_gene: -; j_gene: TRBJ2-5; abundance: many; CDR3aa: CASSLHSRRETQYF; CDR3nt: TGTGCCAGCAGTTTACACAGCCGCAGGGAGACCCAGTACTTC
v_gene: TRBV6-1; d_gene: -; j_gene: TRBJ1-2; abundance: few; CDR3aa: CASIPSAGSNYGYTF; CDR3nt: TGTGCCAGCATCCCTTCGGCAGGATCTAACTATGGCTACACCTTC
v_gene: TRBV29-1; d_gene: TRBD2; j_gene: TRBJ2-1; abundance: -; CDR3aa: CSVVAAGGSYNEQFF; CDR3nt: TGCAGCGTTGTGGCGGCGGGAGGGTCCTACAATGAGCAGTTCTTC
v_gene: TRBV19; d_gene: -; j_gene: TRBJ1-1; abundance: few; CDR3aa: CASSMGQANTEAFF; CDR3nt: TGTGCCAGTAGTATGGGGCAGGCGAACACTGAAGCTTTCTTT
v_gene: TRBV29-1; d_gene: -; j_gene: TRBJ2-5; abundance: many; CDR3aa: CSVASGFSTQYF; CDR3nt: TGCAGCGTTGCCTCAGGGTTCTCTACCCAGTACTTC
v_gene: TRBV5-6; d_gene: -; j_gene: TRBJ2-7; abundance: -; CDR3aa: CASSLDRERPYEQYF; CDR3nt: TGTGCCAGCAGCTTGGACAGGGAGAGACCCTACGAGCAGTACTTC
v_gene: TRBV4-1; d_gene: -; j_gene: TRBJ2-3; abundance: many; CDR3aa: CASSLGPLDGDTQYF; CDR3nt: TGCGCCAGCAGCCTCGGTCCGCTTGATGGCGATACGCAGTATTTT
v_gene: TRBV6-5; d_gene: -; j_gene: TRBJ2-6; abundance: -; CDR3aa: CASSYPGTGANVLTF; CDR3nt: TGTGCCAGCAGTTACCCGGGCACTGGGGCCAACGTCCTGACTTTC
v_gene: TRBV19; d_gene: -; j_gene: TRBJ2-1; abundance: many; CDR3aa: CASSQGLGGSYNEQFF; CDR3nt: TGTGCCAGTAGTCAGGGACTGGGCGGCTCCTACAATGAGCAGTTCTTC
v_gene: TRBV9; d_gene: -; j_gene: TRBJ2-3; abundance: -; CDR3aa: CASSSGGPLNADTQYF; CDR3nt: TGTGCCAGCAGCTCCGGGGGCCCCCTTAATGCAGATACGCAGTATTTT
v_gene: TRBV5-1; d_gene: TRBD2; j_gene: TRBJ2-1; abundance: many; CDR3aa: CASSSGLAGGNEQFF; CDR3nt: TGTGCCAGCAGTTCGGGACTAGCGGGAGGGAATGAGCAGTTCTTC
v_gene: TRBV11-2; d_gene: -; j_gene: TRBJ2-3; abundance: -; CDR3aa: CASSLAAVATDTQYF; CDR3nt: TGTGCCAGCAGCTTAGCTGCGGTTGCCACAGATACGCAGTATTTT
v_gene: TRBV6-1; d_gene: TRBD1; j_gene: TRBJ2-1; abundance: -; CDR3aa: CASSESDRGFRNEQFF; CDR3nt: TGTGCCAGCAGTGAATCCGACAGGGGGTTCCGCAATGAGCAGTTCTTC
v_gene: TRBV12-3/TRBV12-4; d_gene: -; j_gene: TRBJ2-2; abundance: many; CDR3aa: CASTPGTGELFF; CDR3nt: TGTGCCAGCACCCCCGGGACCGGGGAGCTGTTTTTT
v_gene: TRBV20-1; d_gene: -; j_gene: TRBJ2-5; abundance: few; CDR3aa: CSARLGASLIQETQYF; CDR3nt: TGCAGTGCTAGATTGGGGGCCTCTCTGATCCAAGAGACCCAGTACTTC
v_gene: TRBV12-3/TRBV12-4; d_gene: TRBD2; j_gene: TRBJ2-1; abundance: few; CDR3aa: CASSLSGGANEQFF; CDR3nt: TGTGCCAGCAGTCTTAGCGGGGGGGCTAATGAGCAGTTCTTC
v_gene: TRBV4-1; d_gene: -; j_gene: TRBJ2-7; abundance: -; CDR3aa: CASSQEGVGYEQYF; CDR3nt: TGCGCCAGCAGCCAAGAGGGGGTGGGTTACGAGCAGTACTTC
v_gene: TRBV14; d_gene: -; j_gene: TRBJ2-1; abundance: few; CDR3aa: CASSHLGSYNEQFF; CDR3nt: TGTGCCAGCAGCCATCTGGGGTCCTACAATGAGCAGTTCTTC
v_gene: TRBV5-6; d_gene: -; j_gene: TRBJ2-7; abundance: -; CDR3aa: CASSPGEAYEQYF; CDR3nt: TGTGCCAGCAGCCCCGGGGAGGCCTACGAGCAGTACTTC
v_gene: TRBV12-3/TRBV12-4; d_gene: -; j_gene: TRBJ2-7; abundance: many; CDR3aa: CASSAPGEQYF; CDR3nt: TGTGCCAGCAGTGCCCCCGGCGAGCAGTACTTC
v_gene: TRBV4-1; d_gene: TRBD2; j_gene: TRBJ2-1; abundance: -; CDR3aa: CASSQDIVAGGPNEQFF; CDR3nt: TGCGCCAGCAGCCAAGATATCGTGGCGGGGGGGCCGAATGAGCAGTTCTTC
v_gene: TRBV20-1; d_gene: TRBD1; j_gene: TRBJ1-1; abundance: -; CDR3aa: CSADGQVNTEAFF; CDR3nt: TGCAGTGCAGACGGACAGGTGAACACTGAAGCTTTCTTT
v_gene: TRBV29-1; d_gene: -; j_gene: TRBJ2-7; abundance: few; CDR3aa: CSVRDVPTYEQYF; CDR3nt: TGCAGCGTTCGGGACGTCCCAACCTACGAGCAGTACTTC
v_gene: TRBV20-1; d_gene: -; j_gene: TRBJ2-1; abundance: -; CDR3aa: CSAPGTFYNEQFF; CDR3nt: TGCAGTGCTCCCGGGACGTTTTACAATGAGCAGTTCTTC
v_gene: TRBV2; d_gene: -; j_gene: TRBJ1-3; abundance: few; CDR3aa: CASSGGQGDTIYF; CDR3nt: TGTGCCAGCAGTGGGGGCCAGGGAGACACCATATATTTT
v_gene: TRBV4-1; d_gene: TRBD2; j_gene: TRBJ2-5; abundance: -; CDR3aa: CASSQAGLGGETQYF; CDR3nt: TGCGCCAGCAGCCAAGCGGGACTAGGAGGAGAGACCCAGTACTTC
v_gene: TRBV30; d_gene: -; j_gene: TRBJ2-7; abundance: few; CDR3aa: CAWSVPLRELSYEQYF; CDR3nt: TGTGCCTGGAGTGTACCTTTAAGGGAACTATCCTACGAGCAGTACTTC
v_gene: TRBV7-9; d_gene: -; j_gene: TRBJ2-7; abundance: once; CDR3aa: CASSGRAPAYEQYF; CDR3nt: TGTGCCAGCAGCGGGCGGGCCCCAGCCTACGAGCAGTACTTC
v_gene: TRBV7-9; d_gene: TRBD2; j_gene: TRBJ2-1; abundance: -; CDR3aa: CASSPRLAGHNEQFF; CDR3nt: TGTGCCAGCAGCCCCCGACTAGCGGGGCACAATGAGCAGTTCTTC
v_gene: TRBV5-1; d_gene: TRBD1; j_gene: TRBJ2-5; abundance: -; CDR3aa: CASSLAGTGGFQETQYF; CDR3nt: TGCGCCAGCAGCTTGGCCGGGACAGGCGGGTTCCAAGAGACCCAGTACTTC
v_gene: TRBV27; d_gene: -; j_gene: TRBJ2-1; abundance: -; CDR3aa: CASSLIPTTNEQFF; CDR3nt: TGTGCCAGCAGTTTAATTCCAACGACAAATGAGCAGTTCTTC
v_gene: TRBV12-3/TRBV12-4; d_gene: -; j_gene: TRBJ2-2; abundance: few; CDR3aa: CASSGAPLNTGELFF; CDR3nt: TGTGCCAGCAGTGGTGCGCCCCTGAACACCGGGGAGCTGTTTTTT
v_gene: TRBV18; d_gene: TRBD1; j_gene: TRBJ2-1; abundance: -; CDR3aa: CASSPLDRNEQFF; CDR3nt: TGTGCCAGCTCACCACTGGACAGGAATGAGCAGTTCTTC
v_gene: TRBV15; d_gene: -; j_gene: TRBJ2-7; abundance: -; CDR3aa: CATSRGRETDEQYF; CDR3nt: TGTGCCACCAGCAGAGGTCGGGAGACGGACGAGCAGTACTTC
v_gene: TRBV7-2; d_gene: TRBD2; j_gene: TRBJ2-7; abundance: -; CDR3aa: CASSSVGREISYEQYF; CDR3nt: TGTGCCAGCAGCTCGGTGGGGCGGGAGATCTCCTACGAGCAGTACTTC
v_gene: TRBV9; d_gene: -; j_gene: TRBJ2-3; abundance: -; CDR3aa: CASSVAGRDTQYF; CDR3nt: TGTGCCAGCAGCGTAGCTGGGAGGGATACGCAGTATTTT
v_gene: TRBV3-1; d_gene: TRBD2; j_gene: TRBJ2-3; abundance: -; CDR3aa: CASSSSGGISTDTQYF; CDR3nt: TGTGCCAGCAGCTCTAGCGGGGGGATTAGCACAGATACGCAGTATTTT
v_gene: TRBV7-2; d_gene: -; j_gene: TRBJ2-7; abundance: many; CDR3aa: CASSFAGGSYEQYF; CDR3nt: TGTGCCAGCAGTTTTGCGGGCGGCTCCTACGAGCAGTACTTC
v_gene: TRBV12-3/TRBV12-4; d_gene: -; j_gene: TRBJ2-7; abundance: many; CDR3aa: CASSLLGNLDEQYF; CDR3nt: TGTGCCAGCAGTTTATTAGGGAATCTCGACGAGCAGTACTTC